This T cell receptor (beta chain) emerged from a study of long-term antiretroviral therapy in people with HIV. Study observations and caveats: Whichever time point was examined, clones expanded before ART dominated the repertoire.

Between the trimmed V and J ends, which lost 3 bases and 0 bases, there was a span of 3 bases. The CDR3 consists of 13 residues. Germline V gene data show CDR1 as MGHDK and CDR2 as SYGVNS. This clone was detected only once. No antigen is known for it. Each contributor possessed a minimum of one pre-ART and a minimum of two post-ART PBMC samples. The run of the v3.0 immunoSEQ assay was at survey level. Measured with immunoSEQ multiplex PCR; TCRdb has only the in-frame clones, and not every one. In the table there are tens of thousands of clones, 87% of which are singletons. This TCR was recovered from a man aged 50-59 years with HIV. The rearrangement joins TRBV25-1 to TRBJ1-3; D is uncertain. The sample in question was unsorted PBMCs, obtained 2 years after starting antiretroviral therapy. The CDR3 sequence: CASSDLSGNTIYF. DNA of the CDR3: TGTGCCAGCAGTGACCTCTCTGGAAACACCATATATTTT.